This T cell receptor (beta chain) is drawn from a study of CD8 T cells in ankylosing spondylitis. TCRdb called the 5' RACE reads again in MiXCR, with one record for every CDR3 protein. Found here are 30,000 to 45,000 distinct CDR3 sequences, 11% of them singletons; the top ten hold just over 20%. Study findings and constraints: Prior literature has documented some motif variants in synovial fluid and blood from reactive arthritis. Blood from ankylosing spondylitis patients appeared to carry a characteristic roughly 8-variant TCR beta motif. Significant enrichment of disease-linked clones was reportedly seen in matched ankylosing spondylitis synovial fluid.

This clonotype was observed a few times. Its antigen remains unknown. Germline assignment: CDR1 SGHVS and CDR2 FQNEAQ. The CDR3 length is 20 residues. Trimming took off 0 bases at V and 0 bases at J, with 20 bases between the two ends. The clonotype originates from a male donor with ankylosing spondylitis. The V and J genes are TRBV7-8 and TRBJ2-2; weak D call: TRBD2 (5 bases). Source material: synovial fluid, either unsorted or a sorted T cell fraction (not recorded which). CDR3 protein: CASSLASRPGMPPNTGELFF. CDR3 coding DNA: TGTGCCAGCAGCTTAGCGTCCCGGCCCGGGATGCCCCCGAACACCGGGGAGCTGTTTTTT. Looking up the rest from reference TRBV7-8 and TRBJ2-2 gives the full variable domain: GAGVSQSPRYKVAKRGQDVALRCDPISGHVSLFWYQQALGQGPEFLTYFQNEAQLDKSGLPSDRFFAERPEGSVSTLKIQRTQQEDSAVYLCASSLASRPGMPPNTGELFFGEGSRLTVL.